The 24 T cell receptor beta chains below were found in one sample sequenced in a study of T cell changes during pregnancy in multiple sclerosis. The assay was immunoSEQ multiplex PCR, and TCRdb's table has in-frame clones only and misses some. The repertoire holds 50,000 to 70,000 clones, with roughly 89% as singletons. Sequencing was performed on peripheral blood, taken in the third trimester of pregnancy. The receptors come from a female donor in good health, enrolled as a control in a pregnancy study.

The rearrangement joins TRBV7-8 to TRBJ2-3; 12 bases match TRBD2. V dropped 5 bases and J dropped 0; count of bases not matched to a gene: 3. Germline CDR1 reads SGHVS; CDR2 reads FQNEAQ. This CDR3 spans 16 amino acids. CDR3 DNA: TGTGCCAGCAGCGTGCTAGCGGGGGGGAGCACAGATACGCAGTATTTT. It yields the protein CASSVLAGGSTDTQYF.

The V call is TRBV27, the J call TRBJ2-7, with a tentative D call TRBD1 (6 bases). The CDR3 loop spans 14 amino acids. The ends were cut back, 4 bases at V and 6 bases at J, with 16 bases in the middle. Germline V gene lookup returns CDR1 MNHEY and CDR2 SMNVEV (reference sequence). The CDR3 DNA is TGTGCCAGCAGTTCGGAGAGGGGGACCGTCGAGCAGTACTTC. This sequence encodes CASSSERGTVEQYF.

V is TRBV19 and J is TRBJ2-7; TRBD1 is a possible D gene (7 bases). V lost 10 bases and J 4 bases, leaving 14 bases between the germline ends. Per germline, CDR1 LNHDA and CDR2 SQIVND (reference sequence). This CDR3 is 12 amino acids long. The CDR3 nucleotides are TGTGCCACCTCGACAGGGAGGTACGAGCAGTACTTC. Translated, it gives CATSTGRYEQYF. Variable domain in full (rest from reference TRBV19 and TRBJ2-7): DGGITQSPKYLFRKEGQNVTLSCEQNLNHDAMYWYRQDPGQGLRLIYYSQIVNDFQKGDIAEGYSVSREKKESFPLTVTSAQKNPTAFYLCATSTGRYEQYFGPGTRLTVT.

The V gene is TRBV30, the J gene TRBJ1-2; the D gene is possibly TRBD1 (5 bases). The germline CDR1 and CDR2 sequences are GTSNPN and SVGIG (reference sequence). The CDR3 spans 14 residues. In DNA, the CDR3 is TGTGCTACCGATCTGGCAGGGTCAGGTATTGGCTACACCTTC. Protein: CATDLAGSGIGYTF. Full variable domain (rest looked up from reference TRBV30 and TRBJ1-2): SQTIHQWPATLVQPVGSPLSLECTVEGTSNPNLYWYRQAAGRGLQLLFYSVGIGQISSEVPQNLSASRPQDRQFILSSKKLLLSDSGFYLCATDLAGSGIGYTFGSGTRLTVV.

In DNA form, the CDR3 reads TGTGCCAGCAGCTCTAACGACAGGGGGCGAGCTTTCTTT. Protein: CASSSNDRGRAFF. This chain joins TRBV7-2 and TRBJ1-1; 10 bases are shared with TRBD1. There are 13 residues in the CDR3. V was clipped by 4 bases and J by 10 bases; unmatched bases: 6. Germline assignment: CDR1 SGHTA and CDR2 FQGNSA.

The chain joins TRBV5-1 to TRBJ1-4; D perhaps matches TRBD1 (6 bases). The CDR3 runs to 15 residues. Per the germline V gene, CDR1 is SGHRS and CDR2 is YFSETQ. Deletions cut 3 bases from V and 7 bases from J, with 16 bases between. CDR3 bases: TGCGCCAGCAGCTCTCTTGGGACACGAGGTGAAAAACTGTTTTTT. Its protein product is CASSSLGTRGEKLFF.

This clone occurred a few times. CDR3 in amino acids: CASSNWTGYEQYF. The CDR3 coding sequence is TGTGCCAGCAGTAATTGGACAGGGTACGAGCAGTACTTC. V gene TRBV27 combines with J gene TRBJ2-7; 8 bases agree with TRBD1. CDR1 and CDR2 (germline): MNHEY, SMNVEV (reference sequence). This CDR3 spans 13 amino acids. Germline trimming cut 5 bases from V and 4 bases from J; bases unmatched to any gene: 4.

V gene TRBV6-5 combines with J gene TRBJ1-2; D perhaps matches TRBD1 (6 bases). This CDR3 comprises 15 residues. V lost 1 base to trimming and J lost 4 bases, with 13 bases between them. Germline V gives CDR1 MNHEY, CDR2 SVGAGI. The chain's CDR3 is CASSYLGTGIYGYTF. The CDR3 bases are TGTGCCAGCAGTTACTTGGGAACAGGGATCTATGGCTACACCTTC.

The CDR3 DNA reads as TGTGCCAGCAGCCAAGCCGCAGGTACTGGAAACACCATATATTTT. Amino acids: CASSQAAGTGNTIYF. The chain employs TRBV4-2 and TRBJ1-3; D is ambiguous. The CDR3 is 15 residues long. Germline CDR1 reads LGHNA; CDR2 reads YNFKEQ. Trimming took 1 base from V and 2 from J, leaving 9 bases between them.

V usage is TRBV11-1 and J usage is TRBJ2-1; 8 bases align to TRBD2. The CDR3 has 17 amino acids. Germline V gene sequence: CDR1 SGHAT, CDR2 FQDESV (reference sequence). After removal of 2 bases from V and 4 bases from J, the junction contained 10 bases not matched to a gene. For the CDR3, the DNA is TGTGCCAGCAGCTTACCAGGATACGGCGGGGGGTACAATGAGCAGTTCTTC. Protein sequence: CASSLPGYGGGYNEQFF.

This chain joins TRBV5-1 and TRBJ2-6; D is undetermined. The CDR3 extends over 14 amino acids. CDR1 is SGHRS, CDR2 YFSETQ, per germline. V shed 4 bases and J shed 4 bases, with 9 bases lying between them. CDR3 nucleotides: TGCGCCAGCAGCGTACAGATGGGGGCCAACGTCCTGACTTTC. Translated, it gives CASSVQMGANVLTF.

The chain joins TRBV10-1 to TRBJ2-1; tentatively, D is TRBD1 (5 bases). Germline V gene lookup returns CDR1 WNHNN and CDR2 SYGVQD (reference sequence). Trimming took 0 bases from V and 10 from J, leaving 10 bases between them. The CDR3 runs 13 residues. The CDR3 loop reads CASSESNRIEQFF. The DNA for the CDR3 is TGCGCCAGCAGTGAGTCGAACAGGATCGAGCAGTTCTTC.

The CDR3, as DNA: TGTGCCAGCTCAGGGACTAGCGACGAGCAGTACTTC. Translated, it gives CASSGTSDEQYF. The chain uses TRBV18 and TRBJ2-7; 10 positions match TRBD2. CDR3 length: 12 residues. The V gene end was trimmed by 5 bases and the J gene end by 5 bases; junction bases not matched to a gene: 0. Germline assignment: CDR1 KGHSH and CDR2 LQKENI.

The chain uses TRBV28 and TRBJ2-5, with D maybe TRBD1 (7 bases). The germline V gene has CDR1 MDHEN and CDR2 SYDVKM. V was shortened by 3 bases and J by 2 bases, with 19 bases between the two germline ends. CDR3 length: 17 residues. The CDR3, as DNA: TGTGCCAGCAGTTTTGATCCCCAGGGGGGAGAGCAAGAGACCCAGTACTTC. Protein sequence: CASSFDPQGGEQETQYF.

In this sample, this clone turned up a few times. V gene TRBV4-2 combines with J gene TRBJ1-1; D perhaps matches TRBD1 (6 bases). The ends were cut back, 1 base at V and 8 bases at J, with 11 bases in the middle. Germline CDR1 is LGHNA and CDR2 is YNFKEQ. This CDR3 has 13 residues. The CDR3 loop reads CASSQGRDREAFF. The CDR3 DNA is TGTGCCAGCAGCCAAGGCCGAGACAGGGAAGCTTTCTTT.

The rearrangement uses TRBV4-1 and TRBJ2-2; D perhaps matches TRBD1 (5 bases). Trimming cost V 1 base and J 4 bases, with 7 bases left between them. The germline CDR1 and CDR2 sequences are MGHRA and YSYEKL. The CDR3 is made up of 14 amino acids. The CDR3 is CASSQVQVTGELFF. CDR3 nucleotide sequence: TGCGCCAGCAGCCAAGTACAGGTCACCGGGGAGCTGTTTTTT.

This rearrangement joins TRBV27 to TRBJ1-2; 8 bases align to TRBD1. V lost 5 bases to trimming and J lost 0 bases; unmatched junction nucleotides: 5. CDR1 and CDR2 from the germline V gene are MNHEY and SMNVEV (reference sequence). This CDR3 is built from 15 residues. The CDR3 here is CASSDNRGSNYGYTF. The DNA of the CDR3 is TGTGCCAGCAGTGATAACAGGGGGTCTAACTATGGCTACACCTTC.

The chain joins TRBV28 to TRBJ2-2; the match to TRBD2 covers 10 bases. The CDR3 spans 14 residues. The junction had 3 bases not matched to a gene; V was cut back by 5 bases and J by 6 bases. Germline V CDR1 and CDR2: MDHEN, SYDVKM. CDR3 coding DNA: TGTGCCAGCAGTATACTAGCGGGACCCGGGGAGCTGTTTTTT. Its translation: CASSILAGPGELFF.

J is TRBJ1-1 and V is TRBV4-1; 7 bases match TRBD1. After removal of 3 bases from V and 4 bases from J, the junction contained 8 bases not matched to a gene. The CDR3 length is 15 residues. Germline CDR1 reads MGHRA; CDR2 reads YSYEKL. This CDR3 reads CASSQPRQGFTEAFF. The CDR3 region has the DNA TGCGCCAGCAGCCAGCCCCGACAGGGTTTCACTGAAGCTTTCTTT.

The chain uses TRBV9 and TRBJ2-3; D unresolved. The CDR3 has 14 amino acids. Germline values: CDR1 SGDLS, CDR2 YYNGEE. The V end was cut by 0 bases, the J end by 4 bases, with 9 bases between. The DNA for the CDR3 is TGTGCCAGCAGCGTAGAATTAGCCTCAGATACGCAGTATTTT. Translating gives CASSVELASDTQYF.

V usage is TRBV7-9 and J usage is TRBJ2-2; weak D call: TRBD1 (5 bases). With 4 bases removed from V and 4 bases from J, the gap between germline ends came to 19 bases. The CDR3 covers 17 residues. Germline-derived CDR1 and CDR2 are SEHNR and FQNEAQ (reference sequence). Written as DNA, the CDR3 is TGTGCCAGCAGCTCATCTAGACAGAACCTTCTCACCGGGGAGCTGTTTTTT. Translated: CASSSSRQNLLTGELFF.

This chain uses TRBV7-8 with TRBJ1-1, with D unresolved. The germline V and J ends were trimmed by 6 bases and 0 bases, with 11 bases remaining between them. CDR1 and CDR2 (germline): SGHVS, FQNEAQ. The CDR3 extends over 14 amino acids. The CDR3 here is CASSWRSMNTEAFF. For the CDR3, the DNA is TGTGCCAGCAGTTGGAGGAGCATGAACACTGAAGCTTTCTTT.

CDR3 sequence (DNA): TGTGCCAGCATGGAGCACAGGGGGCGCGCCGCGGGCCATGAGCAGTTCTTC. This translates into CASMEHRGRAAGHEQFF. This rearrangement joins TRBV11-3 to TRBJ2-1; TRBD1 matches 9 bases. The CDR3 loop spans 17 amino acids. Losses at the gene ends were 7 bases for V and 8 bases for J; bases not matched to a gene: 18. Germline V lookup: CDR1 SGHNT, CDR2 YENEEA.

This clone is a singleton in its sample. The CDR3 sequence: CASSPGPAGTGSSDGYTF. The CDR3 nucleotides are TGCGCCAGCAGCCCGGGCCCCGCCGGGACAGGGTCCTCCGATGGCTACACCTTC. This chain links TRBV5-1 with TRBJ1-2; 9 bases align to TRBD1. This CDR3 is built from 18 residues. CDR1 is SGHRS and CDR2 is YFSETQ in the germline V gene. The J segment lost 6 bases and the V segment lost 4 bases, leaving 19 bases of the junction unmatched.